This T cell receptor (beta chain) was observed in a study of OX40 agonist ivuxolimab in advanced cancers. Study-level information: Patients assigned to dose escalation were diagnosed with hepatocellular carcinoma, melanoma, renal cell or head and neck cancer.

Findings and limits, study-wide: Clonal expansion was among the lowest in partial responders at 0.1-3.0 mg/kg, especially CD8+. Expanded clones tended on average to be more numerous among CD8+ T cells than CD4+.

Details on this clone: The antigen is not known.

Only in-frame clones appear in the TCRdb table, and some are missing; sequencing was by immunoSEQ multiplex PCR. Here the sample spans roughly 82,000 clones, around 78% being singletons. V was shortened by 0 bases and J by 8 bases, with 11 bases between the two germline ends. Germline V gives CDR1 SGDLS, CDR2 YYNGEE. The CDR3 contains 13 residues. This TCR was recovered from an adult with an advanced solid tumor such as melanoma, head and neck, liver or kidney cancer. The material sequenced was CD4+ or CD8+ T cells sorted from blood, taken in a trial of the OX40 agonist ivuxolimab. The gene calls are TRBV9 and TRBJ1-2; D is perhaps TRBD1 (6 bases). The CDR3 loop reads CASSVGQGSGYTF. In DNA, the CDR3 is TGTGCCAGCAGCGTAGGGCAGGGGAGCGGCTACACCTTC.